Reported below is one TCR beta chain. Antigen: not known. The data stem from a study of OX40 agonist ivuxolimab in advanced cancers. Regarding the study as a whole: Both blood CD4+ and CD8+ T cells showed clonal growth by week 6 at 0.1 to 3.0 mg/kg.

Sequenced by immunoSEQ multiplex PCR; TCRdb stores in-frame clones only, minus some. The table records 49,000 or so clones, 80% to 90% of them present only once. The sequencing used CD4+ or CD8+ T cells sorted from blood, collected in a trial of the OX40 agonist ivuxolimab. This clonotype originated in an adult with an advanced solid tumor such as melanoma, head and neck, liver or kidney cancer.

The CDR3 DNA follows: TGTGCCAGCAGCTGTCCGGGCCGTAAGGTCGATCAGCCCCAGCATTTT. The encoded protein is CASSCPGRKVDQPQHF. This rearrangement joins TRBV7-3 to TRBJ1-5, with no clear D. The germline V and J ends were trimmed by 4 bases and 5 bases, with 18 bases remaining between them. The germline gives CDR1 SGHTA, CDR2 FQGTGA. The CDR3 is 16 residues long. Drawing the rest from reference TRBV7-3 and TRBJ1-5, the complete variable domain is GAGVSQTPSNKVTEKGKYVELRCDPISGHTALYWYRQSLGQGPEFLIYFQGTGAADDSGLPNDRFFAVRPEGSVSTLKIQRTERGDSAVYLCASSCPGRKVDQPQHFGDGTRLSIL.